What follows are 28 T cell receptor beta chains derived from one specimen sequenced in a study of blood T cell repertoires in COVID-19. Measured with immunoSEQ multiplex PCR; TCRdb has only the in-frame clones, and not every one. The sample contains approximately 93,000 clones, more than 80% of which appear only once. Input material: peripheral blood. Receptors were obtained from a man in his forties or fifties with active or convalescent COVID-19.

The chain links TRBV5-1 to TRBJ2-5; 8 bases match TRBD2. The trim removed 4 bases at V and 0 bases at J, leaving 2 bases unmatched. The CDR3 sequence is 14 residues long. Germline V gene lookup returns CDR1 SGHRS and CDR2 YFSETQ. CDR3 region: CASSRSGNQETQYF. CDR3 DNA: TGCGCCAGCAGCCGTAGCGGGAACCAAGAGACCCAGTACTTC.

This chain connects TRBV18 to TRBJ1-2; TRBD1 matches at 8 bases. The CDR3 has 13 residues. V shed 3 bases, J shed 3 bases, and the junction held 0 bases outside the gene matches. Germline V gives CDR1 KGHSH, CDR2 LQKENI. The CDR3 sequence: CASSPGQDYGYTF. The CDR3 bases are TGTGCCAGCTCACCGGGACAGGACTATGGCTACACCTTC.

In this sample, this clone turned up once. The V and J genes are TRBV11-2 and TRBJ2-7; D is undetermined. The CDR3 spans 14 residues. The V gene's germline CDR1 is SGHAT and CDR2 FQNNGV. V was clipped by 2 bases and J by 0 bases, with 8 bases between them. The CDR3 DNA follows: TGTGCCAGCAGCTTAATATGGAGCTCCTACGAGCAGTACTTC. It encodes CASSLIWSSYEQYF.

The chain couples TRBV9 to TRBJ2-5, with D unclear. The ends were cut back, 0 bases at V and 5 bases at J, with 14 bases in the middle. Germline CDR1 SGDLS, CDR2 YYNGEE. The CDR3 is made up of 15 amino acids. CDR3 sequence: CASSVAGLAGETQYF. As DNA, the CDR3 is TGTGCCAGCAGCGTAGCCGGTTTAGCTGGGGAGACCCAGTACTTC.

The chain couples TRBV15 to TRBJ1-6; D gene uncertain. Germline loops: CDR1 LNHNV, CDR2 YYDKDF (reference sequence). V lost 0 bases and J lost 8, with 17 bases in between. The CDR3 covers 17 residues. This CDR3 is CATSRDLSALVDSPLHF. The CDR3 coding sequence is TGTGCCACCAGCAGAGATTTATCAGCGCTGGTAGATTCACCCCTCCACTTT. The full variable domain, its missing parts supplied by reference TRBV15 and TRBJ1-6, is DAMVIQNPRYQVTQFGKPVTLSCSQTLNHNVMYWYQQKSSQAPKLLFHYYDKDFNNEADTPDNFQSRRPNTSFCFLDIRSPGLGDTAMYLCATSRDLSALVDSPLHFGNGTRLTVT.

V and J are TRBV5-6 and TRBJ1-2; tentatively, D is TRBD1 (5 bases). Per germline, CDR1 SGHDT and CDR2 YYEEEE. CDR3 length: 14 amino acids. Trimming left V 2 bases short and J 4 bases short, with 12 bases between. This CDR3 is CASSFSPGPYGYTF. The CDR3 region has the DNA TGTGCCAGCAGCTTTTCCCCAGGGCCCTATGGCTACACCTTC.

The gene calls are TRBV27 and TRBJ1-2, with D possibly TRBD1 on 6 matching bases. This CDR3 has 14 amino acids. Germline V lookup: CDR1 MNHEY, CDR2 SMNVEV (reference sequence). V lost 4 bases and J lost 6, with 15 bases in between. CDR3: CASSSLMGAHGYTF. DNA of the CDR3: TGTGCCAGCAGTTCCTTAATGGGGGCTCATGGCTACACCTTC.

The J gene is TRBJ1-2, the V gene TRBV29-1; 9 bases map to TRBD1. The CDR3 contains 13 residues. The V gene's germline CDR1 is SQVTM and CDR2 ANQGSEA. The V segment lost 4 bases and the J segment 7 bases; nucleotides outside the gene matches: 7. The CDR3 here is CSVGTGESPGYTF. The CDR3 region has the DNA TGCAGCGTTGGGACAGGGGAATCTCCTGGCTACACCTTC.

The gene calls are TRBV11-3 and TRBJ2-7; 7 nucleotides align to TRBD2. This CDR3 comprises 14 residues. V trimming: 1 base; J trimming: 0 bases; junction bases outside the gene matches: 0. The germline V gene encodes CDR1 SGHNT and CDR2 YENEEA. Here the CDR3 reads CASSLGEGSYEQYF. The DNA for the CDR3 is TGTGCCAGCAGCTTAGGGGAGGGCTCCTACGAGCAGTACTTC.

This chain connects TRBV7-4 to TRBJ1-6, with D possibly TRBD1 on 5 matching bases. Germline V gives CDR1 SGHVT, CDR2 SQSDAQ. Trimming stripped 5 bases from V and 0 bases from J, with 23 bases between. CDR3 length: 20 residues. CDR3 DNA: TGTGCCAGCAGCCCTAACGCCCCCTGCAGGGATTTCTCCTATAATTCACCCCTCCACTTT. Amino acid sequence: CASSPNAPCRDFSYNSPLHF.

This clone was seen once. The chain has TRBV5-5 and TRBJ1-4; D possibly corresponds to TRBD1 (5 bases). The germline gives CDR1 SGHKS, CDR2 YYEKEE (reference sequence). The ends were cut back, 4 bases at V and 6 bases at J, with 22 bases in the middle. CDR3 length equals 17 residues. CDR3 protein: CASSPGRRGGVDEKLFF. The CDR3 DNA is TGTGCCAGCAGCCCAGGGCGGCGGGGAGGCGTTGATGAAAAACTGTTTTTT.

The chain recombines TRBV24-1 with TRBJ2-7, with D possibly matching TRBD2 (6 bases). This CDR3 has 14 residues. V lost 2 bases and J lost 4, with 11 bases in between. The germline V gene encodes CDR1 KGHDR and CDR2 SFDVKD. CDR3 amino acids: CATSDSRLVYEQYF. The CDR3 DNA follows: TGTGCCACCAGTGATTCCCGACTAGTTTACGAGCAGTACTTC.

This clone was detected a few times. V gene TRBV30 combines with J gene TRBJ2-5, with TRBD1 identical over 9 bases. CDR3 length: 15 residues. Trimming cost V 4 bases and J 5 bases; bases outside gene matches: 11. CDR1 and CDR2 (germline): GTSNPN, SVGIG (reference sequence). The CDR3 reads CAWKEGQGNWETQYF. CDR3 DNA: TGTGCCTGGAAGGAAGGACAGGGGAATTGGGAGACCCAGTACTTC. The variable domain in full, completed from reference TRBV30 and TRBJ2-5, reads SQTIHQWPATLVQPVGSPLSLECTVEGTSNPNLYWYRQAAGRGLQLLFYSVGIGQISSEVPQNLSASRPQDRQFILSSKKLLLSDSGFYLCAWKEGQGNWETQYFGPGTRLLVL.

The rearrangement uses TRBV28 and TRBJ2-5; TRBD2 matches at 13 bases. The CDR3 is 16 residues long. Trimming at V came to 5 bases and at J to 2 bases, leaving 5 bases not matched to a gene. Germline V gene lookup returns CDR1 MDHEN and CDR2 SYDVKM. Here the CDR3 reads CASSIGLAGVQETQYF. The CDR3 DNA reads as TGTGCCAGCAGTATTGGACTAGCGGGAGTTCAAGAGACCCAGTACTTC.

This clone showed up just once. The V gene is TRBV6-1, the J gene TRBJ1-4; the D gene is possibly TRBD1 (5 bases). V gave up 4 bases and J gave up 5 bases, with 20 bases separating them. CDR3 length: 17 amino acids. Germline values: CDR1 MNHNS, CDR2 SASEGT. The CDR3 nucleotides are TGTGCCAGCAGTGGGGCCGGGATACGCCGGGGGAATGAAAAACTGTTTTTT. This gives the protein CASSGAGIRRGNEKLFF.

In this sample, this clone turned up a few times. The DNA of the CDR3 is TGTGCCAGCAGTTTTGGAGGGCCCGAAAACTATGGCTACACCTTC. Translated, it gives CASSFGGPENYGYTF. The J gene is TRBJ1-2, the V gene TRBV28; D not resolved. Germline CDR1 and CDR2: MDHEN and SYDVKM. The V gene lost 3 bases and the J gene lost 2 bases, with 13 bases spanning the gap. The CDR3 runs 15 residues.

The J gene is TRBJ2-5, the V gene TRBV24-1; D is possibly TRBD2 (6 bases). With 1 base removed from V and 4 bases from J, the gap between germline ends came to 12 bases. CDR1 KGHDR and CDR2 SFDVKD come from the germline V gene. The CDR3 has 15 amino acids. CDR3 in amino acids: CATSDFRGGGETQYF. Here the CDR3 DNA reads TGTGCCACCAGTGATTTTCGGGGAGGAGGAGAGACCCAGTACTTC.

This clone has a single count. The CDR3 coding sequence is TGTGCCAGCAGCACCCTTGGGGGGAGAAACTACGAGCAGTACTTC. Its protein is CASSTLGGRNYEQYF. The chain combines TRBV11-2 with TRBJ2-7; TRBD2 is a possible D gene (6 bases). Germline V gives CDR1 SGHAT, CDR2 FQNNGV. CDR3 length equals 15 residues. V gave up 5 bases and J gave up 3 bases, with 17 bases separating them.

V is TRBV5-4 and J is TRBJ2-3; 10 nucleotides line up with TRBD1. Germline CDR1 reads SGHNT; CDR2 reads YYREEE (reference sequence). Trimming at V came to 4 bases and at J to 2 bases, leaving 7 bases not matched to a gene. The length of the CDR3 is 16 residues. The CDR3 DNA sequence: TGTGCCAGCAGCCGACCGGGACAGGGGCTCACAGATACGCAGTATTTT. Amino acids: CASSRPGQGLTDTQYF. The variable domain in full, with the rest retrieved from reference TRBV5-4 and TRBJ2-3, is ETGVTQSPTHLIKTRGQQVTLRCSSQSGHNTVSWYQQALGQGPQFIFQYYREEENGRGNFPPRFSGLQFPNYSSELNVNALELDDSALYLCASSRPGQGLTDTQYFGPGTRLTVL.

V gene TRBV2 combines with J gene TRBJ1-1; D remains unclear. Germline loops: CDR1 SNHLY, CDR2 FYNNEI. The length of the CDR3 is 13 residues. Trimming removed 5 bases at V and 0 bases at J, with 7 bases between. The CDR3 reads CASSSRMNTEAFF. The DNA for the CDR3 is TGTGCCAGCAGTTCCAGAATGAACACTGAAGCTTTCTTT. The full variable domain, completed using reference TRBV2 and TRBJ1-1, is EPEVTQTPSHQVTQMGQEVILRCVPISNHLYFYWYRQILGQKVEFLVSFYNNEISEKSEIFDDQFSVERPDGSNFTLKIRSTKLEDSAMYFCASSSRMNTEAFFGQGTRLTVV.

CDR3 DNA: TGTGCCAGTAGCACAGGGGGCGTCAGCACAGATACGCAGTATTTT. Translating gives CASSTGGVSTDTQYF. The chain is built from TRBV19 and TRBJ2-3, with TRBD1 matching over 9 bases. This CDR3 is 15 amino acids long. Per the germline V gene, CDR1 is LNHDA and CDR2 is SQIVND (reference sequence). Trimming removed 6 bases from V and 0 bases from J; junction bases left unmatched: 4.

This chain connects TRBV18 to TRBJ1-1; D ambiguous. The V gene lost 5 bases and the J gene lost 7 bases, with 17 bases spanning the gap. The CDR3 is made up of 14 amino acids. Germline V gene sequence: CDR1 KGHSH, CDR2 LQKENI. Here the CDR3 reads CASSDQAGRDEAFF. DNA of the CDR3: TGTGCCAGCTCAGACCAAGCCGGACGGGATGAAGCTTTCTTT.

The chain couples TRBV2 to TRBJ2-5; tentative D call: TRBD1 (7 bases). V lost 2 bases and J 4 bases, leaving 11 bases between the germline ends. The CDR3 has 14 residues. The germline V gene encodes CDR1 SNHLY and CDR2 FYNNEI. CDR3 coding DNA: TGTGCCAGCAGTGAATTCAGGGGGGCAGAGACCCAGTACTTC. The encoded protein is CASSEFRGAETQYF.

The V and J genes are TRBV5-4 and TRBJ2-1; 11 bases fit TRBD1. The CDR3 extends over 17 amino acids. Losses at the gene ends were 4 bases for V and 3 bases for J; bases not matched to a gene: 9. Germline-derived CDR1 and CDR2 are SGHNT and YYREEE (reference sequence). This chain's CDR3 is CASSPEAGTGGYNEQFF. The CDR3 region has the DNA TGTGCCAGCAGCCCTGAGGCCGGGACAGGGGGCTACAATGAGCAGTTCTTC.

This clone has only a few counts. The rearrangement uses TRBV4-1 and TRBJ1-5, with TRBD1 identical over 8 bases. V lost 5 bases to trimming and J lost 3 bases; unmatched junction nucleotides: 12. Germline CDR1 reads MGHRA; CDR2 reads YSYEKL. CDR3 length: 17 residues. The chain's CDR3 is CASSVHPGQGTNQPQHF. CDR3 DNA: TGCGCCAGCAGCGTACACCCTGGACAGGGCACCAATCAGCCCCAGCATTTT.

The gene calls are TRBV6-2 or TRBV6-3 and TRBJ2-1; 13 bases are shared with TRBD2. Germline lookup yields CDR1 MNHEY and CDR2 SVGEGT. The CDR3 runs to 15 residues. The V segment lost 6 bases and the J segment 6 bases; nucleotides outside the gene matches: 5. Here the CDR3 reads CASSKLAGGLNEQFF. CDR3 nucleotide sequence: TGTGCCAGCAGCAAACTAGCGGGGGGGCTCAATGAGCAGTTCTTC.

The chain employs TRBV19 and TRBJ2-5; 10 bases line up with TRBD1. CDR3 size: 15 residues. V was clipped by 6 bases and J by 3 bases; unmatched bases: 7. Germline V lookup: CDR1 LNHDA, CDR2 SQIVND (reference sequence). CDR3 DNA sequence: TGTGCCAGTAGAAATCCGGGACAGGGGAAAGAGACCCAGTACTTC. This encodes CASRNPGQGKETQYF. The complete variable domain, with remaining parts taken from reference TRBV19 and TRBJ2-5, reads DGGITQSPKYLFRKEGQNVTLSCEQNLNHDAMYWYRQDPGQGLRLIYYSQIVNDFQKGDIAEGYSVSREKKESFPLTVTSAQKNPTAFYLCASRNPGQGKETQYFGPGTRLLVL.

This clone has only one observation. CDR3 sequence reads: CASSSVGGRSRFYNEQFF. For the CDR3, the DNA is TGTGCCAGCAGCTCGGTCGGCGGGAGGTCCCGATTTTACAATGAGCAGTTCTTC. V and J are TRBV5-6 and TRBJ2-1, with 8 bases aligning to TRBD2. Trimming took 3 bases from V and 4 from J; bases not matched to a gene: 15. CDR1 and CDR2 (germline): SGHDT, YYEEEE. The length of the CDR3 is 18 residues.